This TCR beta chain stems from a study of T cell repertoires in cytomegalovirus infection. TCRdb re-called the reads with MiXCR, one entry per CDR3 protein. The sample has hundreds of thousands of distinct CDR3 sequences; about 33% are singletons. The CDR3 length is 12 residues. The ends were cut back, 7 bases at V and 1 base at J, with 10 bases in the middle. The germline CDR1 and CDR2 sequences are SQVTM and ANQGSEA. About this clonotype itself: What it binds is unknown.

The chain has TRBV29-1 and TRBJ2-5; D is possibly TRBD2 (6 bases). The clonotype comes from a human donor in good health (CMV status not recorded). Some clones in this sample may be carry-over from other donors' samples. Sequenced here: cultured PBMCs, sampled from culture after CMV antigen stimulation. The CDR3 nucleotides read TGCAGCGGTTATAGCGGCCAAGAGACCCAGTACTTC. Amino acid sequence: CSGYSGQETQYF.